Listed below are T cell receptor beta chains from one sample, sequenced in a study of blood T cells in healthy people across ages. Each CDR3 protein is one row after TCRdb ran MiXCR on the 5' RACE reads. Here the sample spans around 1,800,000 distinct CDR3 sequences, about two fifths being singletons. The sequencing input was blood. Every receptor here comes from a human donor in good health. The CDR3 runs from the conserved cysteine through the conserved F or W.

J: TRBJ2-1; V: TRBV12-3/TRBV12-4; CDR3: CASSSDIMTYNEQFF
J: TRBJ2-3; V: TRBV7-2; CDR3: CASSLDRGEDTQYF
J: TRBJ1-2; V: TRBV20-1; CDR3: CSAKTGPGYTF
J: TRBJ1-1; V: TRBV5-6; CDR3: CASRSGTGVGEAFF
J: TRBJ2-4; V: TRBV4-3; CDR3: CASSQDWIGDTNIQYF
J: TRBJ1-2; V: TRBV7-2; CDR3: CASSPDREGLQYGYTF
J: TRBJ2-7; V: TRBV7-9; CDR3: CASSSEGQEDTYEQYF
J: TRBJ2-7; V: TRBV6-2/TRBV6-3; CDR3: CASRQGSSYQQYF
J: TRBJ1-2; V: TRBV6-5; CDR3: CASTKLGQGRNYGYTF
J: TRBJ1-1; V: TRBV6-5; CDR3: CASSYGGEMNTEAFF
J: TRBJ2-5; V: TRBV4-2; CDR3: CASSKRTSGILEETQYF
J: TRBJ2-3; V: TRBV5-1; CDR3: CASSPQQSTDTQYF
J: TRBJ1-2; V: TRBV9; CDR3: CASSAWGQGVYGYTF
J: NA; V: TRBV20-1; CDR3: CSGQRGGRYEQYF
J: TRBJ1-2; V: TRBV12-3/TRBV12-4; CDR3: CASSLVTGGLNYGYTF
J: TRBJ2-1; V: TRBV4-1; CDR3: CASSLIKGGPRNEQFF
J: TRBJ2-5; V: TRBV3-1; CDR3: CASSQVGTALGTGEETQYF
J: TRBJ2-5; V: TRBV12-5; CDR3: CASGIPGQGGEDQYF
J: TRBJ2-7; V: TRBV2; CDR3: CASRMGPSYEQYF
J: TRBJ2-7; V: TRBV6-2/TRBV6-3; CDR3: CASMGTYEQYF
J: TRBJ2-7; V: TRBV2; CDR3: CASRDRGISYEQYF
J: TRBJ2-5; V: TRBV5-1; CDR3: CASSLSDRVGETQYF
J: TRBJ2-1; V: TRBV7-9; CDR3: CASSSGTGESYNEQFF
J: TRBJ2-7; V: TRBV7-9; CDR3: CASSSHGTVSYEQYF
J: TRBJ1-2; V: TRBV7-2; CDR3: CAGSLEHSIYGYTF
J: TRBJ1-1; V: TRBV5-1; CDR3: CASSPQHGKDTEAFF
J: TRBJ2-7; V: TRBV2; CDR3: CASSEPITINYEQYF
J: TRBJ2-5; V: TRBV14; CDR3: CASSQGTPSYNEQYF
J: TRBJ2-4; V: TRBV7-3; CDR3: CASSPRTTIAVLAKNIQYF
J: TRBJ2-7; V: TRBV20-1; CDR3: CSASPWSTYEQYF
J: TRBJ2-3; V: TRBV29-1; CDR3: CSVVGLAPNTQYF
J: TRBJ2-5; V: TRBV7-2; CDR3: CTSSYYRGQVQETQYF
J: TRBJ1-6; V: TRBV7-3; CDR3: CASSYGFNSPLHF
J: TRBJ2-3; V: TRBV4-1; CDR3: CASSQEERLTQYF
J: TRBJ1-4; V: TRBV7-2; CDR3: CASSQLRQGRINEKLFF
J: TRBJ1-4; V: TRBV7-9; CDR3: CASSPPARVGEKLFF
J: TRBJ1-4; V: TRBV5-1; CDR3: CASCPGATNEKLFF
J: TRBJ2-7; V: TRBV20-1; CDR3: CSAVSARTGYTYEQYF
J: TRBJ2-2; V: TRBV5-1; CDR3: CASSLVDGGERFF
J: TRBJ2-3; V: TRBV15; CDR3: CATSRDLPSGGTDTQYF
J: TRBJ2-4; V: TRBV6-4; CDR3: CASSDASGGADTQYF
J: TRBJ2-2; V: TRBV12-3/TRBV12-4; CDR3: CASGAGAGELFF
J: TRBJ2-7; V: TRBV7-9; CDR3: CASSSRAGVGAYEQYF
J: TRBJ1-2; V: TRBV18; CDR3: CASSPPSVNYGYTF
J: NA; V: TRBV7-3; CDR3: CASSLKGGEHYEQYF
J: TRBJ2-1; V: TRBV19; CDR3: CASSIDIGGSSYSEQFF
J: TRBJ2-1; V: TRBV28; CDR3: CASSTPDRDEQFF
J: TRBJ2-5; V: TRBV6-1; CDR3: CASSSGTSVETQYF
J: TRBJ2-1; V: TRBV5-6; CDR3: CASSPGGAATWGNEQFF
J: TRBJ1-5; V: TRBV6-6; CDR3: CASSYSRDRGNQPQHF
J: TRBJ2-3; V: TRBV10-3; CDR3: CAIRNQGGGEDTQYF
J: TRBJ2-7; V: TRBV6-5; CDR3: CASRNAQTGTTEQYF
J: TRBJ2-3; V: TRBV27; CDR3: CASSPSMDPSTDTQYF
J: TRBJ2-1; V: TRBV7-3; CDR3: CASSLKGVGYFHDNEQFF
J: TRBJ1-2; V: TRBV5-5; CDR3: CASSRQVPSYGYTF
J: TRBJ1-5; V: TRBV11-1; CDR3: CASSHQGGPQHF
J: TRBJ1-6; V: TRBV12-3/TRBV12-4; CDR3: CASSLTGDRSPLHF
J: TRBJ1-2; V: TRBV7-6; CDR3: CASSSGQKKGGYTF
J: TRBJ2-4; V: TRBV7-8; CDR3: CASSLGARRGGYNIQYF
J: TRBJ1-4; V: TRBV15; CDR3: CATSRDRHPTNEKLFF